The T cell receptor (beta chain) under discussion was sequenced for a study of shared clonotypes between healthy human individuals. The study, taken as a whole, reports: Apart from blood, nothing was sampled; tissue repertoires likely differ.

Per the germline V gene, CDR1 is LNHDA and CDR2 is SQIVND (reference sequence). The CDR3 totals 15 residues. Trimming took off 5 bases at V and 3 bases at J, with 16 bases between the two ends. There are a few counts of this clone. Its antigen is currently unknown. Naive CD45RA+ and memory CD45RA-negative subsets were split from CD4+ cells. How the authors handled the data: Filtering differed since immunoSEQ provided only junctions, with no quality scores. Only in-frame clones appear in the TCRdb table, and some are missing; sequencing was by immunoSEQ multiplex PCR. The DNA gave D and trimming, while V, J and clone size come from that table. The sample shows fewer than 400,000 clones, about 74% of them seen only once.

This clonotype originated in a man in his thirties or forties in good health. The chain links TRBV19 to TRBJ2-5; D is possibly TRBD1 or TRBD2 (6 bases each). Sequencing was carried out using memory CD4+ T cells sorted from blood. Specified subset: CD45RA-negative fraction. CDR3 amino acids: CASSSGGTLKETQYF. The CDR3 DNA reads TGTGCCAGTAGTTCCGGGGGCACACTGAAAGAGACCCAGTACTTC.